The 21 T cell receptor beta chains listed next were all sequenced from one sample in a study of radiotherapy plus CTLA-4 blockade in lung cancer. Libraries were prepared by immunoSEQ multiplex PCR; TCRdb keeps only in-frame clonotypes and omits some of them. The repertoire holds about 59,000 clones, with approximately 84% as singletons. Material: peripheral blood, obtained from a patient treated with radiotherapy plus ipilimumab. The receptors were sampled from a human donor with non-small cell lung cancer whose response to radiotherapy plus ipilimumab could not be evaluated.

The V gene is TRBV19, the J gene TRBJ1-2, with a tentative D call TRBD1 (6 bases). V lost 3 bases, J lost 8 bases, and 13 bases lay in between. From germline, CDR1 is LNHDA and CDR2 SQIVND (reference sequence). This CDR3 is built from 13 residues. The CDR3 region is CASSISDSDGYTF. CDR3 DNA sequence: TGTGCCAGTAGTATTTCGGACAGTGACGGCTACACCTTC.

This chain links TRBV30 with TRBJ2-6; D not resolved. The CDR3 consists of 12 residues. CDR1 is GTSNPN and CDR2 is SVGIG in the germline V gene (reference sequence). V lost 4 bases and J lost 4, with 5 bases in between. CDR3 sequence reads: CAWTSGANVLTF. CDR3 coding DNA: TGTGCCTGGACCTCCGGGGCCAACGTCCTGACTTTC.

The rearrangement uses TRBV11-2 and TRBJ1-3; D is unclear. Per the germline V gene, CDR1 is SGHAT and CDR2 is FQNNGV. The CDR3 extends over 17 amino acids. Trimming took off 1 base at V and 0 bases at J, with 13 bases between the two ends. In DNA, the CDR3 is TGTGCCAGCAGCTTAGTGGCGGCCGGTTCCTCTGGAAACACCATATATTTT. Translation gives CASSLVAAGSSGNTIYF.

This chain connects TRBV14 to TRBJ2-5, with 7 positions matching TRBD2. CDR3 length: 16 amino acids. The trim removed 4 bases at V and 3 bases at J, leaving 11 bases unmatched. Germline CDR1 is SGHDN and CDR2 is FVKESK. CDR3 sequence (DNA): TGTGCCAGCAGCCCCCGTGGGGGAGGGGCAGAAGAGACCCAGTACTTC. Its protein product is CASSPRGGGAEETQYF.

The chain employs TRBV7-2 and TRBJ2-7; D may be TRBD2 (5 bases). The length of the CDR3 is 14 residues. Trimming pared 1 base from V and 7 bases from J, leaving 14 bases between. Germline CDR1 SGHTA, CDR2 FQGNSA. In nucleotides, the CDR3 is TGTGCCAGCAGCTTAGAAAACGGGGTCGGGGAGCAGTACTTC. Translated: CASSLENGVGEQYF.

J is TRBJ2-7 and V is TRBV9, with TRBD2 matching 7 bases. Germline CDR1 reads SGDLS; CDR2 reads YYNGEE. CDR3 length: 15 residues. V was clipped by 0 bases and J by 3 bases; unmatched bases: 6. As DNA, the CDR3 is TGTGCCAGCAGCGTAGACGGGACTAAATTCTACGAGCAGTACTTC. Its translation: CASSVDGTKFYEQYF.

This clone was seen more than once but under ten times. The V gene is TRBV6-1, the J gene TRBJ1-4; D gene ambiguous. Germline CDR1 is MNHNS and CDR2 is SASEGT. This CDR3 spans 14 amino acids. The V end lost 3 bases, the J end lost 5 bases, and 10 bases lay between the germline ends. The CDR3 region has the DNA TGTGCCAGCAGTGATGGTAGGAGGAATGAAAAACTGTTTTTT. It translates to CASSDGRRNEKLFF.

This sequence joins TRBV7-2 and TRBJ2-5, with a possible D match to TRBD1 (5 bases). V was cut by 1 base and J by 2 bases, with 8 bases left in between. The CDR3 has 14 residues. Looked up from germline, CDR1 is SGHTA and CDR2 is FQGNSA. The CDR3 DNA reads as TGTGCCAGCAGCTTAGAAGCAGGGCAAGAGACCCAGTACTTC. Its protein is CASSLEAGQETQYF.

The genes are TRBV6-5 and TRBJ2-7, with D possibly matching TRBD1 (6 bases). The V and J ends lost 2 bases and 7 bases respectively, with 15 bases between them. CDR1 MNHEY and CDR2 SVGAGI come from the germline V gene. CDR3 length: 14 amino acids. CDR3 DNA: TGTGCCAGCAGTTACACGAACAGGGCTCGGGAGCAGTACTTC. It encodes CASSYTNRAREQYF.

This chain connects TRBV5-6 to TRBJ1-4; 8 bases align to TRBD1. The CDR3 contains 16 residues. Germline V gives CDR1 SGHDT, CDR2 YYEEEE. The J segment lost 8 bases and the V segment lost 0 bases, leaving 9 bases of the junction unmatched. DNA of the CDR3: TGTGCCAGCAGCTTGGGCCCAGGGGGCTTGGGAGAAAAACTGTTTTTT. Translated, it gives CASSLGPGGLGEKLFF.

The chain couples TRBV10-2 to TRBJ2-4, with 9 bases that match TRBD2. The CDR3 has 19 residues. V was pared by 3 bases and J by 1 base, with 13 bases of the junction left unmatched. CDR1 WSHSY and CDR2 SAAADI come from the germline V gene. CDR3 DNA: TGCGCCAGCAGTGATGGGTGGGCGGGAGGGGGGATGGCCAAAAACATTCAGTACTTC. It yields the protein CASSDGWAGGGMAKNIQYF.

This chain uses TRBV2 with TRBJ2-6; 7 bases are a match to TRBD1. Trimming cost V 5 bases and J 0 bases; bases outside gene matches: 7. The CDR3 consists of 17 residues. Germline V gene sequence: CDR1 SNHLY, CDR2 FYNNEI. The CDR3 DNA follows: TGTGCCAGCAGTTGGGACAGTTTTGCCTCTGGGGCCAACGTCCTGACTTTC. Translating it yields CASSWDSFASGANVLTF.

The chain recombines TRBV28 with TRBJ1-4; perhaps TRBD1 as D (5 bases). Germline CDR1 and CDR2: MDHEN and SYDVKM. The CDR3 spans 15 residues. The V and J ends lost 4 bases and 4 bases respectively, with 13 bases between them. CDR3 nucleotides: TGTGCCAGCAGTTCGCCAGGACAACTTAATGAAAAACTGTTTTTT. This gives the protein CASSSPGQLNEKLFF. Full variable domain (missing parts from reference TRBV28 and TRBJ1-4): DVKVTQSSRYLVKRTGEKVFLECVQDMDHENMFWYRQDPGLGLRLIYFSYDVKMKEKGDIPEGYSVSREKKERFSLILESASTNQTSMYLCASSSPGQLNEKLFFGSGTQLSVL.

V is TRBV7-6 and J is TRBJ1-6; D unresolved. CDR1 SGHVS and CDR2 FNYEAQ come from the germline V gene. This CDR3 is 13 amino acids long. Trimming pared 5 bases from V and 8 bases from J, leaving 10 bases between. The CDR3 nucleotides read TGTGCCAGCAGCGGCTTTGAAGATTCACCCCTCCACTTT. Residues: CASSGFEDSPLHF.

The chain employs TRBV9 and TRBJ1-6; tentative D call: TRBD1 (5 bases). This CDR3 has 16 residues. Germline CDR1 is SGDLS and CDR2 is YYNGEE. V shed 0 bases and J shed 3 bases, with 10 bases lying between them. The CDR3 region is CASSVGPGFYNSPLHF. The CDR3 DNA is TGTGCCAGCAGCGTAGGACCAGGGTTCTATAATTCACCCCTCCACTTT.

The CDR3 is CASSLSIGGTSGTYEQYF. The CDR3 DNA sequence: TGTGCCAGCAGTTTATCGATCGGCGGGACTAGCGGCACCTACGAGCAGTACTTC. The chain uses TRBV27 and TRBJ2-7, with 11 bases lining up with TRBD2. Germline loops: CDR1 MNHEY, CDR2 SMNVEV (reference sequence). Trimming removed 0 bases from V and 2 bases from J; junction bases left unmatched: 9. This CDR3 is built from 18 residues.

The chain carries TRBV5-4 and TRBJ2-2, with TRBD2 matching 10 bases. V was pared by 4 bases and J by 7 bases, with 7 bases of the junction left unmatched. Germline CDR1 SGHNT, CDR2 YYREEE (reference sequence). The CDR3 runs 15 residues. The CDR3 sequence: CASSLQAGGSGELFF. The CDR3, as DNA: TGTGCCAGCAGCCTCCAAGCGGGAGGGAGCGGGGAGCTGTTTTTT.

This clone was found once. This chain links TRBV7-9 with TRBJ2-3; 15 bases match TRBD2. Per germline, CDR1 SEHNR and CDR2 FQNEAQ (reference sequence). The CDR3 contains 18 residues. Trimming at V came to 5 bases and at J to 1 base, leaving 7 bases not matched to a gene. This chain's CDR3 is CASSPRTSGRAGTDTQYF. In DNA form, the CDR3 reads TGTGCCAGCAGCCCCAGGACTAGCGGGAGGGCGGGCACAGATACGCAGTATTTT.

V is TRBV4-1 and J is TRBJ2-7, with TRBD2 matching over 9 bases. The ends lost 3 bases at V and 2 bases at J; junction bases unmatched: 8. CDR3 length: 16 amino acids. Per germline, CDR1 MGHRA and CDR2 YSYEKL. The CDR3 is CASSQGGSGSPYEQYF. The CDR3 bases are TGCGCCAGCAGCCAGGGGGGTAGCGGGAGTCCCTACGAGCAGTACTTC.

V and J are TRBV18 and TRBJ1-3; the D is unclear. Trimming took off 4 bases at V and 0 bases at J, with 13 bases between the two ends. Germline values: CDR1 KGHSH, CDR2 LQKENI. The CDR3 covers 16 residues. The CDR3: CASSLWGGYSGNTIYF. Here the CDR3 DNA reads TGTGCCAGCTCACTTTGGGGAGGCTACTCTGGAAACACCATATATTTT. Complete variable domain (other parts from reference TRBV18 and TRBJ1-3): NAGVMQNPRHLVRRRGQEARLRCSPMKGHSHVYWYRQLPEEGLKFMVYLQKENIIDESGMPKERFSAEFPKEGPSILRIQQVVRGDSAAYFCASSLWGGYSGNTIYFGEGSWLTVV.

The chain employs TRBV27 and TRBJ2-1; D is perhaps TRBD2 (5 bases). V was shortened by 8 bases and J by 4 bases, with 15 bases between the two germline ends. The CDR3 length is 14 residues. From germline, CDR1 is MNHEY and CDR2 SMNVEV (reference sequence). CDR3 in DNA: TGTGCCAGCTGGACTCCCGCCGGTTACAATGAGCAGTTCTTC. This codes for CASWTPAGYNEQFF.